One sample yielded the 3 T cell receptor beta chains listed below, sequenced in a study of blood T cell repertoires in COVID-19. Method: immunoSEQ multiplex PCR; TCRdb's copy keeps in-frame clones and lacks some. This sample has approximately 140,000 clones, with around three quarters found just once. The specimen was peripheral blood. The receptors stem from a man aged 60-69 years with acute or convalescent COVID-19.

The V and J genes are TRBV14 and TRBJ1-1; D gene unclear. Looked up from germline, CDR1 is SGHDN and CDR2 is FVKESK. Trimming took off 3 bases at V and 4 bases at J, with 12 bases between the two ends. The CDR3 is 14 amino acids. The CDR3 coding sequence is TGTGCCAGCAGCCAGTTCGCTCGAGGCACTGAAGCTTTCTTT. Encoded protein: CASSQFARGTEAFF.

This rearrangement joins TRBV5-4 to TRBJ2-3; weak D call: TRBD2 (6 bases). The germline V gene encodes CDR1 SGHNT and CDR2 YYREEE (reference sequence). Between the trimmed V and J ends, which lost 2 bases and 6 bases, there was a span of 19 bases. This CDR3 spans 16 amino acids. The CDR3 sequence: CASSFPGAGHADTQYF. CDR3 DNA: TGTGCCAGCAGCTTTCCAGGAGCGGGTCACGCCGATACGCAGTATTTT. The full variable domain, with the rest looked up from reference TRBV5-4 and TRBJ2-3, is ETGVTQSPTHLIKTRGQQVTLRCSSQSGHNTVSWYQQALGQGPQFIFQYYREEENGRGNFPPRFSGLQFPNYSSELNVNALELDDSALYLCASSFPGAGHADTQYFGPGTRLTVL.

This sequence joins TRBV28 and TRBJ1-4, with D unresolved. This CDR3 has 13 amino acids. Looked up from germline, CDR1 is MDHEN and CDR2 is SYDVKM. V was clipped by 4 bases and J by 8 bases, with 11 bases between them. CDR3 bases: TGTGCCAGCAGTTCCCCCGGTGAGGAAAAACTGTTTTTT. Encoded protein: CASSSPGEEKLFF.